This TCR beta chain comes out of a study of blood T cells in healthy people across ages. The wider study: About one barcoded beta molecule per two T cells was captured by template switching.

Next came a second PCR, run for about 6 to 11 cycles, which used a sample-barcoded 5' primer along with a J-beta primer mix. The template-switch adaptor was a 5' adaptor with 12 random nucleotides. It tagged each cDNA molecule. There were at least 3 million CDR3-containing paired-end reads obtained from each sample. Using its own MiXCR run on the 5' RACE reads, TCRdb lists one record per CDR3 protein. The data hold 1.5 million to 2 million distinct CDR3 sequences, with roughly 27% observed a single time. The length of the CDR3 is 17 residues. J lost 3 bases, V lost 6 bases, and 13 bases had no gene match. Germline-derived CDR1 and CDR2 are SQVTM and ANQGSEA. This clonotype was recorded at least ten times.

Input material: blood. The chain recombines TRBV29-1 with TRBJ2-1; 11 bases line up with TRBD2. The receptor was derived from a woman aged 25 to 45 in good health. The CDR3 loop is CSVPTGTSGFYYNEQFF. The CDR3 DNA is TGCAGCGTGCCTACCGGGACTAGCGGCTTTTACTACAATGAGCAGTTCTTC.